The clone carrying this T cell receptor (beta chain) was observed a single time. Its antigen remains unidentified. The sample originates from a study of OX40 agonist ivuxolimab in advanced cancers. Method: immunoSEQ multiplex PCR; TCRdb's copy keeps in-frame clones and lacks some. The sample carries some 75,000 clones, around nine tenths recorded once. Study findings and constraints: CD4+ and CD8+ blood T cells expanded clonally by week 6 at 0.1 to 3.0 mg/kg. The study found that CD8+ T cells averaged more expanded clones than CD4+.

V was clipped by 2 bases and J by 7 bases, with 22 bases between them. Germline CDR1 and CDR2: LGHNA and YSLEER. The CDR3 contains 17 residues. The chain is built from TRBV4-3 and TRBJ2-3, with a possible D match to TRBD1 (8 bases). The source was CD4+ or CD8+ T cells sorted from blood, collected in a trial of the OX40 agonist ivuxolimab. The TCR sequence derives from an adult with an advanced solid tumor such as melanoma, head and neck, liver or kidney cancer. The CDR3 reads CASSQMDREGRGNTQYF. The CDR3 region has the DNA TGCGCCAGCAGCCAAATGGACAGGGAGGGCCGCGGGAATACGCAGTATTTT.